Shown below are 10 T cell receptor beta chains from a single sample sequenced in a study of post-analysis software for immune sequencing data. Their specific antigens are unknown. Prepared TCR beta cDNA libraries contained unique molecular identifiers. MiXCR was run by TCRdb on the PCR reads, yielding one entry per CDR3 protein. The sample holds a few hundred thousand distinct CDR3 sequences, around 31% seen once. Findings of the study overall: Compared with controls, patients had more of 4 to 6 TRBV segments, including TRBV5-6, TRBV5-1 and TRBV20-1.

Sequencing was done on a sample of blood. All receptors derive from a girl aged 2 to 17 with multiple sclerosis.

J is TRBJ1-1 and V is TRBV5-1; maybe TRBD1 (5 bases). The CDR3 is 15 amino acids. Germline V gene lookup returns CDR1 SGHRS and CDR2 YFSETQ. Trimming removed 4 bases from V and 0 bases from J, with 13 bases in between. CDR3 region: CASSRSGEMNTEAFF. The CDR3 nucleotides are TGCGCCAGCAGCAGGTCGGGGGAAATGAACACTGAAGCTTTCTTT.

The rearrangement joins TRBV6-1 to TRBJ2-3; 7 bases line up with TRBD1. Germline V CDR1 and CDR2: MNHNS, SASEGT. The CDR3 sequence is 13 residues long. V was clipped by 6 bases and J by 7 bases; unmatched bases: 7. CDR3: CASRVTGDNTQYF. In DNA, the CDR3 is TGTGCCAGCAGAGTTACAGGGGATAATACGCAGTATTTT.

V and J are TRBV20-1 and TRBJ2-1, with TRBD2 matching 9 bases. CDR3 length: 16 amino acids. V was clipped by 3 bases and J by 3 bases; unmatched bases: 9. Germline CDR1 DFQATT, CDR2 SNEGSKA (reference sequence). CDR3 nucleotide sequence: TGCAGTGCTAGTGGGGGTAGCGGGGGTGACTACAATGAGCAGTTCTTC. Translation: CSASGGSGGDYNEQFF.

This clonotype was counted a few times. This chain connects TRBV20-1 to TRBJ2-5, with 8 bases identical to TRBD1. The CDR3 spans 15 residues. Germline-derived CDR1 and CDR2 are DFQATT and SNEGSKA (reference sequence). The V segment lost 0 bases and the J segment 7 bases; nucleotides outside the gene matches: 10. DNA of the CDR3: TGCAGTGCTAGAGACCCTGGACAGGGTCAGGGGACCCAGTACTTC. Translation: CSARDPGQGQGTQYF.

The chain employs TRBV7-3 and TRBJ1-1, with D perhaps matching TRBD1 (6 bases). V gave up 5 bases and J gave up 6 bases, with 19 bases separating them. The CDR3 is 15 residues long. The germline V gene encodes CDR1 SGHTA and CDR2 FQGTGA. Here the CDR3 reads CASSGSRGGDAEAFF. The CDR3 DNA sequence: TGTGCCAGCAGCGGATCGAGGGGGGGCGACGCTGAAGCTTTCTTT.

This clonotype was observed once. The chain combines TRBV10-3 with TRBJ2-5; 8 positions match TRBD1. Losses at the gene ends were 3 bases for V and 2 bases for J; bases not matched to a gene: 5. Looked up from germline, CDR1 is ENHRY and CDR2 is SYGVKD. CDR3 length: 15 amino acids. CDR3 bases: TGTGCCATCAGTGATCTAACAGGGGGACAAGAGACCCAGTACTTC. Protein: CAISDLTGGQETQYF.

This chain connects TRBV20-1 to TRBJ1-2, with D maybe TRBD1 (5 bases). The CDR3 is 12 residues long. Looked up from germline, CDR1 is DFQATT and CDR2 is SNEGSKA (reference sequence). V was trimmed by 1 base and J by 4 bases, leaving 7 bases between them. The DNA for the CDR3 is TGCAGTGCTAGAGGGGGCGCCTATGGCTACACCTTC. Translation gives CSARGGAYGYTF.

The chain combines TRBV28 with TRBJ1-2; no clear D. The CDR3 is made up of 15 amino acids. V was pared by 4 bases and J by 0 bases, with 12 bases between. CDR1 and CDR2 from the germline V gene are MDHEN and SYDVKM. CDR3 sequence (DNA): TGTGCCAGCAGTTCCCTCGGGGAGACTAACTATGGCTACACCTTC. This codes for CASSSLGETNYGYTF.

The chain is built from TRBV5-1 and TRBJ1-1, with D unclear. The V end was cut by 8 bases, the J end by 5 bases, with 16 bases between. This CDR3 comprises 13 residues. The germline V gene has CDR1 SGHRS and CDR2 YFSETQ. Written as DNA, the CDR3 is TGCGCCAGTACGACGGGAATGGGGACTGAAGCTTTCTTT. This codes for CASTTGMGTEAFF.

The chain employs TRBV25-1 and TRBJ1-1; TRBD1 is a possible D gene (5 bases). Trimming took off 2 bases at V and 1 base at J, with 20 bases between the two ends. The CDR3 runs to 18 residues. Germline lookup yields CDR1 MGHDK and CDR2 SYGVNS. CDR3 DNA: TGTGCCAGCAGTGAAGGGGCCCGGGGCAGATCGTCGAACACTGAAGCTTTCTTT. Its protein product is CASSEGARGRSSNTEAFF.